This TCR beta chain was retrieved from a study of blood T cells in healthy people across ages. CDR3 size: 14 residues. Looked up from germline, CDR1 is SGHTA and CDR2 is FQGNSA. The V gene lost 5 bases and the J gene lost 4 bases, with 14 bases spanning the gap. Combining a sample-barcoded 5' primer with a J-beta primer mix, a second PCR ran for roughly 7 to 11 cycles. TCRdb reprocessed the 5' RACE reads via MiXCR and lists one record per CDR3 protein. The data contain 850,000 or so distinct CDR3 sequences, roughly 26% of them singletons. Ten or more counts support this clonotype. This chain uses TRBV7-2 with TRBJ1-1; no reliable D call. What was sequenced was blood. The clonotype comes from an elderly woman in good health. CDR3 coding DNA: TGTGCCAGCAGCCCGGACGCCTTGGGCACTGAAGCTTTCTTT. This translates into CASSPDALGTEAFF.